This TCR beta chain originates from a study of blood T cell repertoires in COVID-19. For the study at large: Material from acute and convalescent COVID-19 was sourced from the United States, Italy and Spain.

CDR3 size: 15 residues. CDR1 is SGHTA, CDR2 FQGTGA, per germline. Trimming cost V 5 bases and J 1 base; bases outside gene matches: 6. Original data processing: Using reference gene primer amplification, nucleated cell counts were estimated. Produced via immunoSEQ multiplex PCR; TCRdb's table is partial and in-frame only. V, J and clone size are taken as reported in that table, and D and trimming were inferred from the DNA itself. In the table there are about 94,000 clones, around 86% of which are singletons. This chain links TRBV7-3 with TRBJ2-3; 7 bases align to TRBD2. Source material: peripheral blood. The source of this sequence is a woman aged 80 or over with acute or convalescent COVID-19. The CDR3 DNA follows: TGTGCCAGCAGCCCCCTTCGGGGGGGCACAGATACGCAGTATTTT. Protein: CASSPLRGGTDTQYF.